This TCR beta chain originates from a study of OX40 agonist ivuxolimab in advanced cancers. Study summary: The study treated patients with ivuxolimab, an agonistic anti-OX40 (CD134) antibody. With a range of roughly 23 to 85, age averaged roughly 60 years, and nearly 85% were male.

Generated by immunoSEQ multiplex PCR, the TCRdb table keeps only in-frame clones and is missing some. The data show approximately 80,000 clones, about nine tenths seen once. The TCR comes from an adult with an advanced solid tumor such as melanoma, head and neck, liver or kidney cancer. The specimen comprised CD4+ or CD8+ T cells sorted from blood, sampled in a trial of the OX40 agonist ivuxolimab.

The CDR3 nucleotides read TGTGCCAGCAGCTTGTATAACAGTGGCCATGGCTACACCTTC. Its protein product is CASSLYNSGHGYTF. The chain uses TRBV5-6 and TRBJ1-2; D not resolved. There are 14 residues in the CDR3. Trimming stripped 1 base from V and 6 bases from J, with 13 bases between. Germline V gives CDR1 SGHDT, CDR2 YYEEEE.